One and the same sample provided the 19 T cell receptor beta chains below, sequenced in a study of T cell responses to AZD1222 COVID-19 vaccine. Clones were read by immunoSEQ multiplex PCR, and TCRdb kept only the in-frame ones, dropping some. The data hold 150,000 to 180,000 clones, with roughly nine tenths observed a single time. The sample was peripheral blood, taken on day 0 of AZD1222 vaccination. These receptors were collected from an adult in good health.

This clone was found once. The J gene is TRBJ1-6, the V gene TRBV3-1 (or the pseudogene TRBV3-2); the D gene is possibly TRBD1 (5 bases). Germline values: CDR1 LGHDT, CDR2 YNNKEL (reference sequence). Trimming removed 4 bases at V and 10 bases at J, with 14 bases between. The CDR3 has 14 residues. CDR3 DNA sequence: TGTGCCAGCAGCCCAGGAACAGGTGGCTCACCCCTCCACTTT. Protein: CASSPGTGGSPLHF.

The chain couples TRBV2 to TRBJ1-2, with 8 nucleotides matching TRBD1. V lost 5 bases and J lost 5; bases outside the gene matches: 10. The germline V gene has CDR1 SNHLY and CDR2 FYNNEI. The CDR3 sequence is 15 residues long. CDR3 nucleotide sequence: TGTGCCAGCAGTCCTGGGGGGACAGGTCGTTATGGCTACACCTTC. It specifies CASSPGGTGRYGYTF.

J is TRBJ2-1 and V is TRBV28; unclear D gene. V lost 6 bases to trimming and J lost 4 bases, with 1 base between them. Germline loops: CDR1 MDHEN, CDR2 SYDVKM. The CDR3 is 10 amino acids. The CDR3 protein is CASRYNEQFF. In nucleotides, the CDR3 is TGTGCCAGCAGGTACAATGAGCAGTTCTTC.

V is TRBV3-1 (or the pseudogene TRBV3-2) and J is TRBJ1-1; 9 bases line up with TRBD1. Germline CDR1 reads LGHDT; CDR2 reads YNNKEL (reference sequence). The CDR3 has 16 amino acids. Germline trimming cut 1 base from V and 6 bases from J; bases unmatched to any gene: 9. CDR3 nucleotide sequence: TGTGCCAGCAGCCAAGTCAACAGGGGGCACGGGGCTGAAGCTTTCTTT. Translation gives CASSQVNRGHGAEAFF.

The genes are TRBV4-2 and TRBJ1-2; the D gene is possibly TRBD1 (5 bases). Germline CDR1 reads LGHNA; CDR2 reads YNFKEQ. The V and J ends lost 1 base and 4 bases respectively, with 7 bases between them. The length of the CDR3 is 13 residues. DNA of the CDR3: TGTGCCAGCAGCCAAGCGAGGGGCTATGGCTACACCTTC. Its protein product is CASSQARGYGYTF.

The sample holds a few counts of this clone. The chain employs TRBV6-5 and TRBJ2-1, with TRBD2 identical over 11 bases. Germline V gene data show CDR1 as MNHEY and CDR2 as SVGAGI. The CDR3 is 15 amino acids. V lost 5 bases and J lost 9; bases outside the gene matches: 9. DNA for the CDR3: TGTGCCAGCAGTCTGGTAGCGGGAGGGGTCGGTGAGCAGTTCTTC. It translates to CASSLVAGGVGEQFF.

This sequence joins TRBV30 and TRBJ2-7; 7 nucleotides agree with TRBD2. Germline assignment: CDR1 GTSNPN and CDR2 SVGIG (reference sequence). The CDR3 has 12 residues. V was clipped by 4 bases and J by 9 bases; unmatched bases: 9. The CDR3 sequence: CAWTPKAGRQYF. CDR3 bases: TGTGCCTGGACCCCGAAAGCGGGGAGGCAGTACTTC.

J is TRBJ2-1 and V is TRBV7-9; D tentatively reads TRBD1 or TRBD2 (5 bases each). V shed 3 bases and J shed 1 base, with 10 bases lying between them. The CDR3 spans 15 residues. Germline values: CDR1 SEHNR, CDR2 FQNEAQ (reference sequence). CDR3 protein: CASSLGTGSYNEQFF. CDR3 DNA sequence: TGTGCCAGCAGCTTGGGGACGGGTTCCTACAATGAGCAGTTCTTC.

The rearrangement uses TRBV5-1 and TRBJ2-6; 8 bases map to TRBD1. Trimming removed 6 bases from V and 1 base from J; junction bases left unmatched: 6. CDR1 and CDR2 from the germline V gene are SGHRS and YFSETQ. CDR3 size: 16 residues. CDR3 coding DNA: TGCGCCAGCATGGTGACAGGGGAATCTGGGGCCAACGTCCTGACTTTC. Protein product: CASMVTGESGANVLTF.

The chain employs TRBV5-1 and TRBJ1-1, with D unresolved. Germline lookup yields CDR1 SGHRS and CDR2 YFSETQ. The CDR3 covers 13 residues. Trimming left V 5 bases short and J 2 bases short, with 10 bases between. The CDR3 DNA follows: TGCGCCAGCAGACTGGGAATTAACACTGAAGCTTTCTTT. Translated: CASRLGINTEAFF.

The chain couples TRBV5-1 to TRBJ1-2, with D unclear. The CDR3 contains 13 residues. V gave up 0 bases and J gave up 5 bases, with 8 bases separating them. Germline V CDR1 and CDR2: SGHRS, YFSETQ. This CDR3 is CASSLGERYGYTF. The CDR3 region has the DNA TGCGCCAGCAGCTTGGGCGAGAGATATGGCTACACCTTC.

V usage is TRBV5-1 and J usage is TRBJ2-1; 9 nucleotides match TRBD2. V was clipped by 7 bases and J by 4 bases; unmatched bases: 9. The CDR3 runs to 15 residues. Germline lookup yields CDR1 SGHRS and CDR2 YFSETQ. The CDR3 loop is CASSPSGVEYNEQFF. In DNA, the CDR3 is TGCGCCAGCTCCCCTAGCGGGGTCGAATACAATGAGCAGTTCTTC.

This chain uses TRBV5-1 with TRBJ2-2; D unclear. Germline V lookup: CDR1 SGHRS, CDR2 YFSETQ. V gave up 0 bases and J gave up 7 bases, with 16 bases separating them. The CDR3 runs to 16 residues. The chain's CDR3 is CASSLVRSRPNGELFF. CDR3 DNA sequence: TGCGCCAGCAGCTTGGTGAGGTCCCGCCCCAACGGGGAGCTGTTTTTT.

The chain joins TRBV3-1 (or the pseudogene TRBV3-2) to TRBJ1-5; D ambiguous. CDR1 is LGHDT and CDR2 is YNNKEL in the germline V gene (reference sequence). V was pared by 5 bases and J by 0 bases, with 11 bases between. The CDR3 length is 15 residues. CDR3 residues: CASSATSNSNQPQHF. In DNA form, the CDR3 reads TGTGCCAGCAGCGCAACAAGTAATAGCAATCAGCCCCAGCATTTT.

In the case of this clone: A junction end diverges from the germline sequence, so it may reflect a read error. This chain joins TRBV3-1 (or the pseudogene TRBV3-2) and TRBJ2-7; TRBD2 agrees at 9 bases. The CDR3 has 12 amino acids. Germline CDR1 and CDR2: LGHDT and YNNKEL (reference sequence). The CDR3 protein is CATPECGGASDF. Here the CDR3 DNA reads TGTGCCACCCCAGAGTGCGGGGGGGCCTCAGACTTC.

The genes are TRBV9 and TRBJ2-2; D possibly corresponds to TRBD2 (5 bases). CDR1 is SGDLS and CDR2 is YYNGEE in the germline V gene. V lost 3 bases and J 0 bases, leaving 9 bases between the germline ends. The length of the CDR3 is 15 residues. In DNA, the CDR3 is TGTGCCAGCAGCGGAATAGCGACGAACACCGGGGAGCTGTTTTTT. It is translated as CASSGIATNTGELFF. Filled out from reference TRBV9 and TRBJ2-2, the complete variable domain reads DSGVTQTPKHLITATGQRVTLRCSPRSGDLSVYWYQQSLDQGLQFLIQYYNGEERAKGNILERFSAQQFPDLHSELNLSSLELGDSALYFCASSGIATNTGELFFGEGSRLTVL.

The chain recombines TRBV29-1 with TRBJ1-1, with unresolved D. V dropped 6 bases and J dropped 7 bases, with 15 bases sitting between them. The CDR3 consists of 12 residues. CDR1 is SQVTM, CDR2 ANQGSEA, per germline. CDR3 amino acids: CSVEHGLNEAFF. The CDR3 DNA sequence: TGCAGCGTAGAACATGGGTTGAATGAAGCTTTCTTT.

This clone was seen only a few times. The chain couples TRBV30 to TRBJ1-2, with TRBD1 identical over 9 bases. Germline CDR1 is GTSNPN and CDR2 is SVGIG (reference sequence). V lost 5 bases and J lost 5; bases outside the gene matches: 15. The CDR3 covers 16 residues. CDR3 protein: CAWGRDRAQARYGYTF. The CDR3 DNA sequence: TGTGCCTGGGGGAGGGACAGGGCTCAAGCCCGGTATGGCTACACCTTC.

The chain joins TRBV6-2 or TRBV6-3 to TRBJ2-1; D unresolved. Deletions cut 2 bases from V and 3 bases from J, with 8 bases between. Per germline, CDR1 MNHEY and CDR2 SVGEGT. The CDR3 extends over 14 amino acids. The CDR3 DNA sequence: TGTGCCAGCAGTTACATGAGGCACTACAATGAGCAGTTCTTC. Its translation is CASSYMRHYNEQFF.